Listed here are 11 T cell receptor beta chains from one sample, sequenced in a study of shared clonotypes between healthy human individuals. Assay: immunoSEQ multiplex PCR; the TCRdb copy retains only in-frame clones and omits some. The sample holds 950,000 to 1,300,000 clones, about 80% seen once. The sequenced sample consisted of memory CD4+ T cells sorted from blood. Subset described: CD45RA-negative fraction. The receptors derive from a young man in good health.

In its sample, this clone was seen a few times. The chain joins TRBV27 to TRBJ2-1, with TRBD2 identical over 15 bases. The CDR3 totals 16 residues. V lost 6 bases, J lost 6 bases, and 6 bases stayed unmatched. Germline CDR1 MNHEY, CDR2 SMNVEV (reference sequence). This chain's CDR3 is CASSPRTSGRGNEQFF. The CDR3 region has the DNA TGTGCCAGCAGCCCCCGGACTAGCGGGAGGGGCAATGAGCAGTTCTTC.

Notes on this clone: A read error may produce the germline difference seen at one junction end. The rearrangement joins TRBV7-7 to TRBJ1-4; unclear D gene. The germline gives CDR1 SSHAT, CDR2 FNYEAQ (reference sequence). CDR3 size: 15 residues. CDR3 coding DNA: TGTGCTAGCAGCTTAGGTCCGGGGAAAGTGGAAAAACTGTTTTTT. This sequence encodes CASSLGPGKVEKLFF.

In the case of this clone: One base away lies a much larger clone, so this may be a sequencing read error. The sample carries other DNA sequences with the same CDR3. The chain couples TRBV7-9 to TRBJ1-1; D unresolved. Looked up from germline, CDR1 is SEHNR and CDR2 is FQNEAQ (reference sequence). This CDR3 is built from 12 residues. The germline V and J ends were trimmed by 5 bases and 0 bases, with 4 bases remaining between them. CDR3 residues: CASSRVNTEAFF. As DNA, the CDR3 is TGTGCCAGCAGCCGGGTGAACACTGAAGCTTTCTTT.

This chain uses TRBV7-9 with TRBJ2-2, with a weak D call TRBD1 (5 bases). V dropped 1 base and J dropped 5 bases, with 11 bases sitting between them. The CDR3 loop spans 15 amino acids. Per germline, CDR1 SEHNR and CDR2 FQNEAQ (reference sequence). As DNA, the CDR3 is TGTGCCAGCAGCTTAGTTACAAAGGGGACCGGGGAGCTGTTTTTT. Encoded protein: CASSLVTKGTGELFF.

This rearrangement joins TRBV6-1 to TRBJ2-3; a possible D gene is TRBD1 (5 bases). Deletions cut 11 bases from V and 3 bases from J, with 15 bases between. CDR3 length equals 13 residues. Germline loops: CDR1 MNHNS, CDR2 SASEGT. DNA of the CDR3: TGTGCCCGCTCTAACAGGCTTACAGATACGCAGTATTTT. Its translation is CARSNRLTDTQYF.

The V call is TRBV10-3, the J call TRBJ2-7; the match to TRBD1 covers 11 bases. The germline V gene encodes CDR1 ENHRY and CDR2 SYGVKD. The CDR3 loop spans 14 amino acids. The trim removed 6 bases at V and 3 bases at J, leaving 4 bases unmatched. CDR3 DNA: TGTGCCATCAGCCGGGGACAGGGGGTCTACGAGCAGTACTTC. This translates into CAISRGQGVYEQYF.

The chain has TRBV12-5 and TRBJ1-1; 8 positions match TRBD1. There are 16 residues in the CDR3. Germline assignment: CDR1 LGHNT and CDR2 FRNRAP. V shed 0 bases and J 4 bases; nucleotides not matched to a gene: 7. CDR3 sequence: CASGLVLGQGGTEAFF. The CDR3 DNA follows: TGTGCTAGTGGTTTGGTTTTAGGACAGGGCGGCACTGAAGCTTTCTTT.

This clone was detected ten times or more. The gene calls are TRBV9 and TRBJ2-1; 10 nucleotides agree with TRBD1. This CDR3 has 15 amino acids. Trimming cost V 0 bases and J 10 bases; bases outside gene matches: 7. Germline loops: CDR1 SGDLS, CDR2 YYNGEE. The CDR3, as DNA: TGTGCCAGCAGCGTAGCTGACAGGGGGCTGGGGGAGCAGTTCTTC. This gives the protein CASSVADRGLGEQFF. Drawing the rest from reference TRBV9 and TRBJ2-1, the complete variable domain is DSGVTQTPKHLITATGQRVTLRCSPRSGDLSVYWYQQSLDQGLQFLIQYYNGEERAKGNILERFSAQQFPDLHSELNLSSLELGDSALYFCASSVADRGLGEQFFGPGTRLTVL.

The chain joins TRBV20-1 to TRBJ1-2, with D unresolved. V was shortened by 3 bases and J by 5 bases, with 7 bases between the two germline ends. The CDR3 has 11 amino acids. Germline CDR1 and CDR2: DFQATT and SNEGSKA (reference sequence). The CDR3 nucleotides are TGCAGTGCTAGCTCTGTGTATGGCTACACCTTC. This codes for CSASSVYGYTF.

This clone was counted once. The CDR3 protein is CASSFHTPPEQYF. CDR3 nucleotides: TGTGCCAGCAGTTTCCATACCCCCCCCGAGCAGTACTTC. The chain carries TRBV27 and TRBJ2-7; D gene ambiguous. The CDR3 consists of 13 residues. V was pared by 3 bases and J by 6 bases, with 12 bases between. Germline CDR1 MNHEY, CDR2 SMNVEV (reference sequence).

The chain employs TRBV7-9 and TRBJ2-1; 10 bases align to TRBD2. The germline CDR1 and CDR2 sequences are SEHNR and FQNEAQ (reference sequence). The V gene end was trimmed by 6 bases and the J gene end by 7 bases; junction bases not matched to a gene: 12. The CDR3 spans 16 residues. The CDR3 DNA sequence: TGTGCCAGCAGTTCCTCTAGCGGGAGAATTACTAATGAGCAGTTCTTC. Translated, it gives CASSSSSGRITNEQFF.